At least ten counts were recorded for the clone carrying this TCR beta chain. As yet, its antigen is unknown. This specimen belongs to a study of T cell repertoires in cytomegalovirus infection. Background on the study: Public TCR beta signatures indicated both CMV infection and matching HLA type.

Findings of the study overall: Accumulated public TCR beta family frequency recognized individuals carrying CMV together with the relevant HLA. Dominating the ex vivo response were HLA-C-restricted CMV-specific TCR beta clonotypes.

Each CDR3 protein is one row after TCRdb ran MiXCR on the reads. The table records hundreds of thousands of distinct CDR3 sequences, 17% of them present only once. The clonotype was recovered from a human donor in good health (CMV status not recorded). Some clones in this sample may be carry-over from other donors' samples. Sequenced input: PBMCs.

The DNA of the CDR3 is TGTGCCAGCAGCTCCAACTACGGGACAGGGGGTTATGGCTACACCTTC. It translates to CASSSNYGTGGYGYTF. The chain is built from TRBV7-2 and TRBJ1-2; 11 bases agree with TRBD1. V shed 4 bases and J 5 bases; nucleotides not matched to a gene: 9. The CDR3 loop spans 16 amino acids. Germline values: CDR1 SGHTA, CDR2 FQGNSA.